This T cell receptor (beta chain) was retrieved from a study of Graves' ophthalmopathy and Graves' hyperthyroidism. The TCR beta CDR3 regions underwent amplification from RNA transcripts. First-round RT-PCR with HTBI primers preceded a second-round multiplex PCR. TCRdb fed the multiplex PCR reads into MiXCR, producing one record per CDR3 protein. The sample records 650,000 to 900,000 distinct CDR3 sequences, 40% being singletons. About this clonotype: Its antigen is unknown.

Study results and limitations: Blood also harbored most expanded thyroid clonotypes above 0.001 frequency.

V lost 2 bases and J 4 bases, leaving 8 bases between the germline ends. Germline-derived CDR1 and CDR2 are LNHDA and SQIVND (reference sequence). The CDR3 runs 13 residues. This receptor was obtained from an adult man with Graves' ophthalmopathy. The sequenced sample consisted of peripheral blood. The J gene is TRBJ1-1, the V gene TRBV19, with D unclear. The CDR3 sequence is CASSITGLTEAFF. The CDR3 DNA sequence: TGTGCCAGTAGTATAACCGGGCTCACTGAAGCTTTCTTT.